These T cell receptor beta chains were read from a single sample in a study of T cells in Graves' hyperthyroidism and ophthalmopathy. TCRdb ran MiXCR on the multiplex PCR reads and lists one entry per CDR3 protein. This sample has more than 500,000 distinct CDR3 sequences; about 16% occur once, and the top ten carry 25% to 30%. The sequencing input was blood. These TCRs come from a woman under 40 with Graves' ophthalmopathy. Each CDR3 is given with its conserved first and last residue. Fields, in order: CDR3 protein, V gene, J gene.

CDR3aa: CASVGGAHSGANVLTF; v_gene: TRBV28; j_gene: TRBJ2-6
CDR3aa: CASRPTGGFAYEQYF; v_gene: TRBV2; j_gene: TRBJ2-7
CDR3aa: CASSLGNRGPRPYEQYF; v_gene: TRBV7-8; j_gene: TRBJ2-7
CDR3aa: CASSLTGGYEQFF; v_gene: TRBV28; j_gene: TRBJ2-1
CDR3aa: CASSSEPAEGNTGELFF; v_gene: TRBV6-2/TRBV6-3; j_gene: TRBJ2-2
CDR3aa: CASSEAGTSGYEQYF; v_gene: TRBV6-1; j_gene: TRBJ2-7
CDR3aa: CSAPGHREQYF; v_gene: TRBV20-1; j_gene: TRBJ2-7
CDR3aa: CAWSLAGGYEQYF; v_gene: TRBV30; j_gene: TRBJ2-7
CDR3aa: CASSLDQPPDNEQFF; v_gene: TRBV7-3; j_gene: TRBJ2-1
CDR3aa: CASSGDRVGTGELFF; v_gene: TRBV2; j_gene: TRBJ2-2
CDR3aa: CASKQLILAGGETQHF; v_gene: TRBV25-1; j_gene: TRBJ2-5
CDR3aa: CSARVPGLANTYEQYF; v_gene: TRBV20-1; j_gene: TRBJ2-7
CDR3aa: CASSLLGASNTEAFF; v_gene: TRBV27; j_gene: TRBJ1-1
CDR3aa: CSARVAGERPQHF; v_gene: TRBV20-1; j_gene: TRBJ1-5
CDR3aa: CASSSRPWAQGGDEQFF; v_gene: TRBV11-2; j_gene: TRBJ2-1
CDR3aa: CASSISLQGAHNEQFF; v_gene: TRBV19; j_gene: TRBJ2-1
CDR3aa: CASSPMGGDGNQPQHF; v_gene: TRBV5-6; j_gene: TRBJ1-5
CDR3aa: CASSFVAGADDEQYF; v_gene: TRBV7-8; j_gene: TRBJ2-7
CDR3aa: CASSQDMGREAFF; v_gene: TRBV4-3; j_gene: TRBJ1-1
CDR3aa: CAISDPARDRGTYEQYF; v_gene: TRBV10-3; j_gene: TRBJ2-7
CDR3aa: CASSLGRADSGNTIYF; v_gene: TRBV7-8; j_gene: TRBJ1-3
CDR3aa: CASSKSGGSSYEQYF; v_gene: TRBV11-2; j_gene: TRBJ2-7
CDR3aa: CSARDLSGKRSSGANVLTF; v_gene: TRBV20-1; j_gene: TRBJ2-6
CDR3aa: CASSQVTGVTDTQYF; v_gene: TRBV4-3; j_gene: TRBJ2-3
CDR3aa: CASSYSARDRGDEQFF; v_gene: TRBV6-2/TRBV6-3; j_gene: TRBJ2-1
CDR3aa: CASSLGQGGNIQYF; v_gene: TRBV13; j_gene: TRBJ2-4
CDR3aa: CSVEYGSEQYF; v_gene: TRBV29-1; j_gene: TRBJ2-7
CDR3aa: CASRRETSYNEQFF; v_gene: TRBV5-1; j_gene: TRBJ2-1